A selection of T cell receptor beta chains follows, all from one sample in a study of CD8+ T cells in alopecia areata. Sequencing used immunoSEQ multiplex PCR; TCRdb keeps in-frame clones, though not all of them. The sample yields hundreds of thousands of clones, 65% to 70% seen once. The input for sequencing was CD4+ T cells sorted from blood, taken at week 0. These receptors came from a human donor with alopecia areata. CDR3s include the opening cysteine and the closing phenylalanine or tryptophan.

TRBJ2-7 | TRBV5-6 | CASSVNRAEQYF
TRBJ2-3 | TRBV29-1 | CSYRPPARDTQYF
TRBJ2-7 | TRBV29-1 | CSVVSQTTDYEQYF
TRBJ1-2 | TRBV9 | CASSRSIGATGLEDGYTF
TRBJ2-1 | TRBV10-3 | CAISDYNEQFF
TRBJ1-1 | TRBV4-3 | CASSQDGWHANTEAFF
TRBJ2-6 | TRBV6-5 | CASSYLGWANVLTF
TRBJ1-1 | TRBV4-1 | CASSHSRWPGEGIKAFF
TRBJ1-4 | TRBV4-1 | CASSPDQTDREHEKLFF
TRBJ2-6 | TRBV18 | CASSPPGISGANVLTF
TRBJ2-3 | TRBV4-3 | CASSQDGFTDTQYF
TRBJ2-5 | TRBV30 | CAWEDRDVTQYF
TRBJ1-2 | TRBV29-1 | CSVRDRGDYGYTF
TRBJ2-7 | TRBV15 | CATSRGQRHEQYF
TRBJ1-2 | TRBV5-4 | CASSLDRNYGYTF
TRBJ1-6 | TRBV29-1 | CSVGEQGGNSPLHF
TRBJ1-2 | TRBV11-2 | CASSLVGAPGYGYTF
TRBJ1-5 | TRBV9 | CASSAGYPGQPQHF
TRBJ1-1 | TRBV30 | CAWSVAGVWTEAFF
TRBJ1-5 | TRBV9 | CASSPWSGVDQPQHF
TRBJ1-2 | TRBV2 | CASQTDSGGYTF
TRBJ2-3 | TRBV29-1 | CSAGEGITQYF